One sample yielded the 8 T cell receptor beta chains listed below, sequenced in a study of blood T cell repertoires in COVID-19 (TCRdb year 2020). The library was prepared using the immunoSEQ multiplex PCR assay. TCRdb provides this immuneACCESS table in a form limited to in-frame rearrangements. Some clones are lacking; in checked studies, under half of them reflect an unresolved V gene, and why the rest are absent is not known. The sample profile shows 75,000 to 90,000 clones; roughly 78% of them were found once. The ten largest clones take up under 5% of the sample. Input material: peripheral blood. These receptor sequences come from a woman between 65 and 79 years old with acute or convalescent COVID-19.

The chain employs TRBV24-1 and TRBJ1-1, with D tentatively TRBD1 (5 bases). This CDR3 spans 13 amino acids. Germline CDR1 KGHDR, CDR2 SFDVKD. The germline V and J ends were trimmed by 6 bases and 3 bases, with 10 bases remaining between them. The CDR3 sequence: CATSPREDTEAFF. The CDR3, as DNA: TGTGCCACCAGTCCCAGGGAGGACACTGAAGCTTTCTTT.

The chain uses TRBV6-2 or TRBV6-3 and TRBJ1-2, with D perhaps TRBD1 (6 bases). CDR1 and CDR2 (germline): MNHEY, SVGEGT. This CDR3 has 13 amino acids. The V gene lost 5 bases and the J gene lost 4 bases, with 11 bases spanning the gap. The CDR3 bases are TGTGCCAGCAGTGCACAGGGTGTCTATGGCTACACCTTC. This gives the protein CASSAQGVYGYTF.

In DNA, the CDR3 is TGTGCCAGCAGCTTAGTTAGCAGCTCGGATACGCAGTATTTT. Protein product: CASSLVSSSDTQYF. The chain employs TRBV11-3 and TRBJ2-3; D not resolved. CDR3 size: 14 residues. Germline V gene sequence: CDR1 SGHNT, CDR2 YENEEA. Trimming left V 1 base short and J 6 bases short, with 11 bases between.

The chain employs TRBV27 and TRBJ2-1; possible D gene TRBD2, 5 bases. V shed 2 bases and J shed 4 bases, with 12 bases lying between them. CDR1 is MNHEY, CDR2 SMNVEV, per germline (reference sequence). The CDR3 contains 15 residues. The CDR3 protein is CASSLMTTEYNEQFF. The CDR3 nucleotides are TGTGCCAGCAGTTTAATGACTACAGAGTACAATGAGCAGTTCTTC.

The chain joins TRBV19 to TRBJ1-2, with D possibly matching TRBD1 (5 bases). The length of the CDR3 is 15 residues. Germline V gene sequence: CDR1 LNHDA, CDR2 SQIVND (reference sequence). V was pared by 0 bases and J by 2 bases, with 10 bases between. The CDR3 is CASSIDRRGNYGYTF. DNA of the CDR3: TGTGCCAGTAGTATAGATCGAAGGGGAAACTATGGCTACACCTTC.

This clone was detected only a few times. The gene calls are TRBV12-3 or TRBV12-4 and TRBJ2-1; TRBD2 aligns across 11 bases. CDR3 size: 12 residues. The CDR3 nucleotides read TGTGCTACGACTAGCGGGGCCACTGAGCAGTTCTTC. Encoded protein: CATTSGATEQFF.

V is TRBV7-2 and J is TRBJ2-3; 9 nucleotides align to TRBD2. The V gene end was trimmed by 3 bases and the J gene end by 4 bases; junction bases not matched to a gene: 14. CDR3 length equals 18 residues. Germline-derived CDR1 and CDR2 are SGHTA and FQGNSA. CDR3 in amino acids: CASSFLPRGGGAADTQYF. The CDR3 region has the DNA TGTGCCAGCAGCTTCTTACCCCGGGGCGGGGGGGCAGCAGATACGCAGTATTTT.

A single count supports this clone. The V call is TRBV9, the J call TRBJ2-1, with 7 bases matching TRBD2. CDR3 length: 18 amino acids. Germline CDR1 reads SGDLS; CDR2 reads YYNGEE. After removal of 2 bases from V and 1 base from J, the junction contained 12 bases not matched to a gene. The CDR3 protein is CASSVSLGAGRSYNEQFF. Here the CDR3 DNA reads TGTGCCAGCAGCGTGAGCCTAGGAGCGGGGAGGTCCTACAATGAGCAGTTCTTC.